This is a list of T cell receptor beta chains from one sample in a study of T-cell memory formation after mild COVID-19. A single record per CDR3 protein comes from TCRdb applying MiXCR to the 5' RACE reads. The table shows roughly 120,000 distinct CDR3 sequences, with 20% to 25% occurring only once. The sample comprised PBMCs or a T cell subset sorted from them (not recorded which). These receptors all stem from a man aged 18 to 30 who had mild COVID-19 (a few samples of this study predate the infection). Cell type and time point are not known. Each CDR3 is given with its conserved first and last residue. A D gene is named only where the DNA matches it firmly. A clone size is listed for some rows: how often the clone was seen (once, few, many), or a class if it is expanded.

TRBV7-9	few	.	TRBJ2-2	CASSAVAGLEGGELFF	TGTGCCAGCAGCGCCGTGGCGGGGTTGGAAGGCGGGGAGCTGTTTTTT
TRBV2	.	.	TRBJ2-3	CASRDMEDTQYF	TGTGCCAGCCGGGATATGGAGGATACGCAGTATTTT
TRBV12-3/TRBV12-4	.	.	TRBJ2-1	CASSDSSRYNEQFF	TGTGCCAGCAGCGACAGTAGTCGGTACAATGAGCAGTTCTTC
TRBV12-3/TRBV12-4	.	.	TRBJ2-2	CASSLPVNTGELFF	TGTGCCAGCAGCCTCCCCGTGAACACCGGGGAGCTGTTTTTT
TRBV7-9	.	.	TRBJ2-5	CASSFRKETQYF	TGTGCCAGCAGCTTTAGAAAAGAGACCCAGTACTTC
TRBV7-2	few	.	TRBJ2-5	CASSLDRVVIETQYF	TGTGCCAGCAGCTTAGACAGGGTGGTGATCGAGACCCAGTACTTC
TRBV15	many	.	TRBJ2-1	CATSRDRDTYNEQFF	TGTGCCACCAGCAGAGACCGGGACACCTACAATGAGCAGTTCTTC
TRBV20-1	.	.	TRBJ2-3	CSASGSNTDTQYF	TGCAGTGCTAGCGGCTCTAACACAGATACGCAGTATTTT
TRBV10-2	.	.	TRBJ2-7	CAMKIGNEQYF	TGCGCCATGAAAATCGGGAACGAGCAGTACTTC
TRBV5-8	few	TRBD1	TRBJ2-7	CASPIGQVGYEQYF	TGTGCCAGCCCGATCGGACAGGTCGGCTACGAGCAGTACTTC
TRBV7-9	few	TRBD1	TRBJ1-2	CASTRDRSSDGYTF	TGTGCCAGCACCAGGGACAGGTCTTCGGATGGCTACACCTTC
TRBV7-6	many	.	TRBJ2-6	CASSLGGANVLTF	TGTGCCAGCAGCTTGGGTGGGGCCAACGTCCTGACTTTC
TRBV4-3	.	TRBD2	TRBJ2-3	CASSQDSTSGNPDTQYF	TGCGCCAGCAGCCAAGATTCGACTAGCGGGAATCCAGATACGCAGTATTTT
TRBV12-3/TRBV12-4	few	.	TRBJ2-1	CASSLRFDEQFF	TGTGCCAGCAGCTTAAGGTTCGATGAGCAGTTCTTC
TRBV12-3/TRBV12-4	few	TRBD2	TRBJ2-1	CASSQTSGLYNEQFF	TGTGCCAGCAGCCAAACTAGCGGACTTTACAATGAGCAGTTCTTC
TRBV29-1	.	TRBD2	TRBJ2-5	CSVVRGAGGETQYF	TGCAGCGTTGTGCGGGGGGCTGGGGGAGAGACCCAGTACTTC
TRBV5-1	few	.	TRBJ2-7	CASSLGGAGEQYF	TGCGCCAGCAGCCTGGGCGGGGCGGGGGAGCAGTACTTC
TRBV6-5	few	.	TRBJ2-7	CASSPALIGDPYEQYF	TGTGCCAGCAGCCCCGCGTTGATCGGGGATCCCTACGAGCAGTACTTC
TRBV3-1	few	TRBD2	TRBJ2-5	CASSPPLAGQETQYF	TGTGCCAGCAGCCCTCCCCTAGCGGGCCAAGAGACCCAGTACTTC
TRBV6-5	few	.	TRBJ2-5	CASSYGGVQETQYF	TGTGCCAGCAGTTACGGGGGAGTCCAAGAGACCCAGTACTTC
TRBV2	.	.	TRBJ1-1	CASRYTQGFLEAFF	TGTGCCAGCAGGTACACGCAGGGATTCCTTGAAGCTTTCTTT
TRBV10-2	.	TRBD2	TRBJ2-7	CASIGAGAYEQYF	TGCGCCAGCATCGGTGCGGGGGCCTACGAGCAGTACTTC
TRBV12-3/TRBV12-4	.	TRBD1	TRBJ2-5	CASSWPGSRQGTSKETQYF	TGTGCCAGCAGTTGGCCGGGGAGTAGACAGGGGACGTCTAAAGAGACCCAGTACTTC
TRBV20-1	many	TRBD1	TRBJ1-6	CSAPGQGESSPLHF	TGCAGTGCACCGGGACAGGGAGAAAGTTCACCCCTCCACTTT